This T cell receptor (beta chain) was sequenced in a study of shared clonotypes between healthy human individuals (TCRdb year 2020). For context, the study as a whole: The cohort comprised a couple of women and three men aged 18 to 49 years. For each donor, CD4 naive and CD4 memory were each given three plates, CD8 naive was given two plates, and CD8 memory was given one plate. To estimate repertoire size and how much clonotype sharing occurs between individuals, the study deeply sequenced the blood TCR repertoires of roughly 5 healthy adults. To increase sequencing depth and limit assay-specific biases, different laboratories used diverse techniques to prepare libraries and sequence TCR repertoires. Between about 0.9 and 10 billion PBMCs per donor were obtained by leukapheresis. What the study reported, not specific to this receptor: Only blood was sampled, and tissue TCR repertoires likely differ from those in blood. Pairwise subsampling indicated that sequencing depth was expected to affect the degree of clonotype sharing among donors. Because the study included a small number of donors, the genetic and exposure-history diversity represented was limited. Compared with non-shared clonotypes, the clonotypes found in all four sorted-subset donors had higher generation probabilities. Rarefaction of sorted-subset datasets indicated incomplete sequencing despite the large sequencing depth. Sharing across a few donors was observed for roughly 5% of naive CD4, 3% to 4% of naive CD8, over 2% of memory CD4, and roughly 0.4% of memory CD8 clonotypes. Naive subsets generally had larger estimated clonotype richness than memory subsets did.

Comment on this clone: Its cognate antigen has yet to be identified. There are no base qualities to consult, and no much larger clone falls within one base.

Using the deep immunoSEQ assay, TCR CDR3 regions were amplified from genomic DNA by multiplex PCR. For each cell subset, the extracted genomic DNA was distributed evenly across all wells of several immunoSEQ 96-well plates, and each plate served as one replicate. For sorted subsets, about 0.2 ug genomic DNA, equal to tens of thousands of T cell genomes, was loaded into each replicate PCR. The purified libraries were quantified using a Qubit 3.0 fluorometer, sized with a Bioanalyzer 2100, and then quantified again using the KAPA Library Quantification kit. Every immunoSEQ 96-well plate was sequenced on a dedicated single-read 150-cycle Illumina NextSeq 550 flow cell. Processing in the source paper ran as follows. Because the immunoSEQ output held only junctional sequences and lacked quality scores, the filtering could not match the filtering applied to full-length reads. Sequences were annotated with PyIR, a Python wrapper for IgBLAST v1.9, and V/J genes and CDR3 were assigned using IMGT germline references. Any read was removed if the V/J assignment was weak (E-value above 1e-6), the CDR3 was missing, or the read contained stop codons, out-of-frame junctions, or ambiguous translated residues. V3J clonotypes were defined by identical inferred V gene, J gene, and CDR3 amino acid sequence. Percentage overlap between repertoires was calculated by dividing the number of shared unique clonotypes by the size of the smaller repertoire. Three approaches were used to assess repertoire richness: RTK rarefaction, the Chao1 estimator, and Recon v2.1 estimates of unobserved clonotypes. For all TCRbeta clonotypes obtained by the gDNA method from a handful of donors, generation probabilities were computed with OLGA. TCRdb carries this immuneACCESS record with in-frame sequences only. Its versions omit some clonotypes, under half of them owing to an unresolved V gene in the studies checked, with the rest unexplained. That table gives V, J and clone size, and the DNA gave D and trimming. For this sample the table gives 1.5 million to 2.5 million clones, of which about 94% were detected only once. Of the sample, approximately 1% falls within the top ten clones.

For the CD8 naive samples, CD45RO-negative cells were positively selected for CCR7, yielding a CD45RA+CCR7+ population from which TemRA cells were excluded. The donors were healthy, HIV-negative adults with no recently reported acute infections or vaccinations. Every donor was a Caucasian adult residing in Nashville, Tennessee, USA. Blood was obtained by leukapheresis, after which PBMCs were separated by Ficoll-Histopaque density gradient centrifugation and cryopreserved in liquid nitrogen vapor phase. Analytical flow cytometry was used to check the purity and quantity of every magnetically sorted T cell population. Genomic DNA was isolated from every sorted fraction and measured by UV absorbance on a Nanodrop 2000c. The cysteine opens and the phenylalanine closes a CDR3 of 15 amino acids. Solely the CDR3 DNA is kept, with 45 bases framed from the first base. Per the germline V gene (reference sequence), PRHDT is the CDR1 and FYEKMQ is the CDR2. V is pruned by 1 base and J by 9 bases, leaving 5 bases of the junction without a gene match.

The source of this sequence is a man aged 18 to 29 in good health. This chain joins TRBV13 to TRBJ2-1, and 11 junction bases match TRBD2. The sample taken for sequencing was naive CD8+ T cells sorted from blood. Per the publication, the cell subset or site label means: CD45RA+CCR7+. The DNA sequence reads TGTGCCAGCAGCTTAGACAGACTAGCGGGATCTGAGCAGTTCTTC. Its coded protein is CASSLDRLAGSEQFF. Reference TRBV13 and TRBJ2-1 proteins supply the regions before and after the CDR3; the full variable domain is: AAGVIQSPRHLIKEKRETATLKCYPIPRHDTVYWYQQGPGQDPQFLISFYEKMQSDKGSIPDRFSAQQFSDYHSELNMSSLELGDSALYFCASSLDRLAGSEQFFGPGTRLTVL.